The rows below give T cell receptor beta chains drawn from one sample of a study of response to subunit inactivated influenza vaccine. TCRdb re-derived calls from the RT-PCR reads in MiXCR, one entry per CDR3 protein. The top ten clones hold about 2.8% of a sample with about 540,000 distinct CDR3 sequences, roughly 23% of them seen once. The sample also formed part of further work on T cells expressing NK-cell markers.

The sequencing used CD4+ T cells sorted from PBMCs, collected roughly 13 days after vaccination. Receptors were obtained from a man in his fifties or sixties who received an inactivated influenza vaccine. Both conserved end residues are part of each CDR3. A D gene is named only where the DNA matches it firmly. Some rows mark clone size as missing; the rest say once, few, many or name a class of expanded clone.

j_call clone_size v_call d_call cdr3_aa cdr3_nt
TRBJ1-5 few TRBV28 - CASSRRGGGQPQHF TGTGCCAGCAGTCGCCGAGGGGGTGGCCAGCCCCAGCATTTT
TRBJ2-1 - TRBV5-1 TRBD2 CASSLASGLYNEQFF TGCGCCAGCAGCTTGGCTAGCGGACTATACAATGAGCAGTTCTTC
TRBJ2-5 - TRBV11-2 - CASSLGAVETQYF TGTGCCAGCAGCTTAGGGGCAGTAGAGACCCAGTACTTC
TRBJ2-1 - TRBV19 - CASTSRTYNEQFF TGTGCCAGCACTAGCCGAACCTACAATGAGCAGTTCTTC
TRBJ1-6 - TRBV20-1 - CSARDHTVESPLHF TGCAGTGCTAGAGATCATACGGTAGAGTCACCCCTCCACTTT
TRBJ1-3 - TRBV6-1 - CASKPGTLSGNTIYF TGTGCCAGCAAACCCGGGACACTCTCTGGAAACACCATATATTTT
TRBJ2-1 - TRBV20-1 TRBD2 CSARELAGGPNEQFF TGCAGTGCTAGAGAACTAGCGGGAGGACCCAATGAGCAGTTCTTC
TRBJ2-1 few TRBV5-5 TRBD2 CASSLQSGSYLDEQFF TGTGCCAGCAGCTTACAGAGCGGGAGTTATTTAGATGAGCAGTTCTTC
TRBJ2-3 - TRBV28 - CASKGPTSTDTQYF TGTGCCAGCAAGGGGCCGACGTCCACAGATACGCAGTATTTT
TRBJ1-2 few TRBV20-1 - CSARSDLGYTF TGCAGTGCTAGATCGGATTTAGGCTACACCTTC
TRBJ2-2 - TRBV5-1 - CASSFPGRTGELFF TGCGCCAGCAGCTTCCCGGGACGGACCGGGGAGCTGTTTTTT
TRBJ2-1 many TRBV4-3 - CASSPRIRMGRNEQFF TGCGCCAGCAGCCCCCGAATAAGGATGGGACGCAATGAGCAGTTCTTC
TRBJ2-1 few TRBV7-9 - CASSLSEGNEQFF TGTGCCAGCAGCTTATCCGAGGGTAATGAGCAGTTCTTC
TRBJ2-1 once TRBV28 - CASSPGRVEQFF TGTGCCAGCAGTCCAGGTCGGGTTGAGCAGTTCTTC
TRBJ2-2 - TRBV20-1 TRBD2 CSASIAGGPGNTGELFF TGCAGTGCTTCTATAGCGGGAGGGCCGGGTAACACCGGGGAGCTGTTTTTT
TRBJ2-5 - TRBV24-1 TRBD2 CATSDSASGAGGTQYF TGTGCCACCAGTGATAGTGCTAGCGGGGCCGGGGGGACCCAGTACTTC
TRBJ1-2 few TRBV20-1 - CSARDGGGYGYTF TGCAGTGCTAGAGATGGAGGAGGGTATGGCTACACCTTC
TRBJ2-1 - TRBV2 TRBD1 CASSPVGQGYNEQFF TGTGCCAGCAGCCCAGTAGGACAGGGGTACAATGAGCAGTTCTTC
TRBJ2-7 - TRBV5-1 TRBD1 CASNNGQGSHEQYF TGCGCCAGCAATAACGGACAGGGTTCCCACGAGCAGTACTTC
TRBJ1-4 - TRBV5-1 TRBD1 CASAQGPNEKLFF TGCGCCAGCGCACAGGGGCCGAATGAAAAACTGTTTTTT
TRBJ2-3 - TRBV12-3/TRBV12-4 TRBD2 CASSFGRESYTQYF TGTGCCAGCAGTTTCGGGCGGGAGTCGTATACGCAGTATTTT
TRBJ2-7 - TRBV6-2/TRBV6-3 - CASSYSGTGQYF TGTGCCAGCAGTTACTCGGGTACCGGGCAGTACTTC
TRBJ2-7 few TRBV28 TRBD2 CATLTSTYEQYF TGTGCCACCTTGACTAGCACCTACGAGCAGTACTTC
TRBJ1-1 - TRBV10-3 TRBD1 CATAGTTGTNTEAFF TGTGCCACCGCGGGGACGACAGGGACGAACACTGAAGCTTTCTTT
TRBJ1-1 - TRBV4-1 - CASSPEDGLGAFF TGCGCCAGCAGCCCAGAGGACGGGTTGGGAGCTTTCTTT
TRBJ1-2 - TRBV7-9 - CASSLSRSFNYGYTF TGTGCCAGCAGCTTGAGTAGGTCCTTCAACTATGGCTACACCTTC
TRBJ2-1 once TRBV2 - CASSERAGKNEQFF TGTGCCAGCAGTGAACGGGCAGGGAAAAATGAGCAGTTCTTC
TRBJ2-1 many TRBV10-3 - CAISEGNEQFF TGTGCCATCAGTGAAGGGAATGAGCAGTTCTTC
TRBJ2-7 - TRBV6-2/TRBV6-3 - CASSYFQGYEQYF TGTGCCAGCAGTTACTTTCAGGGGTACGAGCAGTACTTC
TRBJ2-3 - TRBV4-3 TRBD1 CASSQGRGTGDTQYF TGCGCCAGCAGCCAAGGGAGAGGGACAGGTGATACGCAGTATTTT
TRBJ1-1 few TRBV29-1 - CSWNTGNTEAFF TGCAGCTGGAATACCGGGAACACTGAAGCTTTCTTT
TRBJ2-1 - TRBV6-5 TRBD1 CASSSVGDSFYNEQFF TGTGCCAGCAGTTCGGTGGGGGACAGCTTTTACAATGAGCAGTTCTTC
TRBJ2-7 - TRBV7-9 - CASSYSGAPAYEQYF TGTGCCAGCAGCTACTCAGGGGCACCCGCCTACGAGCAGTACTTC
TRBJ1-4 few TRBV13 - CASSQGETGHLFF TGTGCCAGCAGCCAGGGCGAGACGGGACATTTGTTTTTT
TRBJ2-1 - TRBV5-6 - CASSLPRYNEQFF TGTGCCAGCAGCTTGCCTCGGTACAATGAGCAGTTCTTC
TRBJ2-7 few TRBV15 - CATSRGLGRANYEQYF TGTGCCACCAGCAGAGGTTTGGGAAGGGCTAACTACGAGCAGTACTTC
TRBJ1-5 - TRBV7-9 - CASSPRDTNQPQHF TGTGCCAGCAGCCCCCGGGACACTAATCAGCCCCAGCATTTT
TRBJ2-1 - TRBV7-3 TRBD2 CASSLNGRAGNEQFF TGTGCCAGCAGCTTAAACGGGAGGGCGGGTAATGAGCAGTTCTTC
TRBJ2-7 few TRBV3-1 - CASSPQVGKGSSYEQYF TGTGCCAGCAGCCCCCAAGTTGGAAAGGGGAGCTCCTACGAGCAGTACTTC
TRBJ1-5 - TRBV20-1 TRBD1 CSAKDRTNLNQHF TGCAGTGCTAAGGACAGGACGAACTTAAACCAGCATTTT
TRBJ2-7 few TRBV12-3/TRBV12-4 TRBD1 CASSLEQGGTYEQYF TGTGCCAGCAGTCTAGAACAGGGGGGAACCTACGAGCAGTACTTC
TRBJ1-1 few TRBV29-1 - CSGVQVNTEAFF TGCAGCGGGGTACAGGTTAACACTGAAGCTTTCTTT
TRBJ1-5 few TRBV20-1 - CSVIGQENQPQHF TGCAGTGTAATTGGGCAGGAAAATCAGCCCCAGCATTTT
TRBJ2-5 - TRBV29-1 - CSVGIQETQYF TGCAGCGTGGGTATCCAAGAGACCCAGTACTTC
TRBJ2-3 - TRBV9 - CASSVGPPDTQYF TGTGCCAGCTCAGTGGGACCGCCAGATACGCAGTATTTT
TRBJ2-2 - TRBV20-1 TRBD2 CSALGTTSTGELFF TGCAGTGCTCTCGGGACTACGAGTACCGGGGAGCTGTTTTTT
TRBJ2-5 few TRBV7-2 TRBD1 CASSLGTGGAYQETQYF TGTGCCAGCAGCTTAGGTACAGGGGGCGCCTACCAAGAGACCCAGTACTTC
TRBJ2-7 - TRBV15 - CATSRDTAYEQYF TGTGCCACCAGCAGGGACACTGCCTACGAGCAGTACTTC
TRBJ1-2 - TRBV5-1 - CASSLSVGRSNYGYTF TGCGCCAGCAGCTTGAGCGTTGGGCGGAGTAACTATGGCTACACCTTC
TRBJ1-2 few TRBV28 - CASQTPAGNYGYTF TGTGCCAGCCAAACCCCGGCAGGGAACTATGGCTACACCTTC
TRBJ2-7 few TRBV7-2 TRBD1 CASSMPPGQYEQYF TGTGCCAGCAGCATGCCACCGGGACAGTACGAGCAGTACTTC
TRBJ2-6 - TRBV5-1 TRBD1 CASSLEGQVFGGANVLTF TGCGCCAGCAGCTTGGAGGGACAGGTGTTTGGTGGGGCCAACGTCCTGACTTTC
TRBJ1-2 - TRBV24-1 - CATSDYGGYGYTF TGTGCCACCAGTGATTATGGGGGCTATGGCTACACCTTC
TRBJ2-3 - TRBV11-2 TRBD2 CASRRLARDTQYF TGTGCCAGCAGAAGACTAGCAAGAGATACGCAGTATTTT
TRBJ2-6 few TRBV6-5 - CASSYSWSGANVLTF TGTGCCAGCAGTTACTCCTGGAGCGGGGCCAACGTCCTGACTTTC